One and the same sample provided the 15 T cell receptor beta chains below, sequenced in a study of blood T cell repertoires in COVID-19. Profiled with immunoSEQ multiplex PCR; TCRdb holds only in-frame clones, not every one. This sample has under 200,000 clones, with 90% to 95% found just once. The sequenced material came from peripheral blood. Receptors originate from a man aged 50 or older with acute or convalescent COVID-19.

The chain combines TRBV20-1 with TRBJ2-7; 11 positions match TRBD1. The CDR3 extends over 15 amino acids. Trimming at V came to 3 bases and at J to 3 bases, leaving 7 bases not matched to a gene. In germline, CDR1 is DFQATT, CDR2 SNEGSKA (reference sequence). The CDR3 spells CSASDGTGGIYEQYF. In nucleotides, the CDR3 is TGCAGTGCTAGTGACGGGACAGGGGGTATCTACGAGCAGTACTTC.

This clone was picked up one time. This chain links TRBV7-2 with TRBJ1-1; D gene uncertain. The CDR3 is 13 residues long. V lost 2 bases, J lost 10 bases, and 14 bases lay in between. Germline V CDR1 and CDR2: SGHTA, FQGNSA. The CDR3 loop reads CASSLRLAAPAFF. In DNA, the CDR3 is TGTGCCAGCAGCTTACGATTGGCAGCGCCAGCTTTCTTT.

The chain carries TRBV5-1 and TRBJ2-7, with 8 bases fitting TRBD1. Trimming removed 4 bases from V and 7 bases from J; junction bases left unmatched: 7. Germline CDR1 reads SGHRS; CDR2 reads YFSETQ. This CDR3 has 13 amino acids. The chain's CDR3 is CASSETGVGEQYV. CDR3 DNA: TGCGCCAGCAGCGAGACAGGGGTGGGGGAGCAGTACGTC.

The chain carries TRBV24-1 and TRBJ2-1; 9 bases align to TRBD2. From germline, CDR1 is KGHDR and CDR2 SFDVKD. V gave up 4 bases and J gave up 1 base; unmatched junction bases: 4. The CDR3 extends over 16 amino acids. The CDR3 region has the DNA TGTGCCACCAGTGACCCTAGCGGGAAGTCCTACAATGAGCAGTTCTTC. This sequence encodes CATSDPSGKSYNEQFF.

The CDR3 loop reads CASSQRTYRNGYTF. DNA for the CDR3: TGTGCCAGCAGCCAAAGAACATACAGGAATGGCTACACCTTC. The rearrangement joins TRBV11-2 to TRBJ1-2; a weak D match, TRBD1 (5 bases). The germline CDR1 and CDR2 sequences are SGHAT and FQNNGV. V shed 5 bases and J shed 6 bases, with 16 bases lying between them. This CDR3 comprises 14 residues.

The chain joins TRBV7-8 to TRBJ2-5, with 11 bases fitting TRBD2. CDR3 length equals 16 residues. The V and J ends lost 3 bases and 1 base, in that order; junction bases with no gene match: 4. The germline gives CDR1 SGHVS, CDR2 FQNEAQ. The CDR3 bases are TGTGCCAGCAGCTTCCGACTAGCGGGGAGCCAAGAGACCCAGTACTTC. This gives the protein CASSFRLAGSQETQYF.

The rearrangement links TRBV25-1 to TRBJ2-5; 8 nucleotides agree with TRBD1. V dropped 8 bases and J dropped 4; count of bases not matched to a gene: 9. CDR1 MGHDK and CDR2 SYGVNS come from the germline V gene. The CDR3 runs to 14 residues. The CDR3 here is CASLRTGPVETQYF. As DNA, the CDR3 is TGTGCCAGCCTCCGGACAGGGCCTGTAGAGACCCAGTACTTC.

The V call is TRBV27, the J call TRBJ1-6; 9 positions agree with TRBD1. With V trimmed by 5 bases and J by 0 bases, 5 bases remained unmatched. The CDR3 is made up of 17 amino acids. The germline gives CDR1 MNHEY, CDR2 SMNVEV (reference sequence). The CDR3, as DNA: TGTGCCAGCAGTATTGGGACAGGGAACTCCTATAATTCACCCCTCCACTTT. It translates to CASSIGTGNSYNSPLHF.

The rearrangement links TRBV7-2 to TRBJ2-7, with D maybe TRBD2 (6 bases). Per germline, CDR1 SGHTA and CDR2 FQGNSA. V was shortened by 2 bases and J by 4 bases, with 12 bases between the two germline ends. CDR3 length: 14 residues. The CDR3, as DNA: TGTGCCAGCAGCTTATTTCCAGGGACTTACGAGCAGTACGTC. Translation gives CASSLFPGTYEQYV.

Here the CDR3 DNA reads TGTGCCACCAGCAGAGATCGCTGGAGACTTGCCTACAATGAGCAGTTCTTC. Amino acid sequence: CATSRDRWRLAYNEQFF. This chain links TRBV15 with TRBJ2-1, with no clear D. The CDR3 has 17 residues. Germline loops: CDR1 LNHNV, CDR2 YYDKDF (reference sequence). V lost 0 bases, J lost 2 bases, and 14 bases lay in between.

The chain uses TRBV7-8 and TRBJ1-4, with TRBD1 matching over 7 bases. Germline CDR1 and CDR2: SGHVS and FQNEAQ. The CDR3 is 16 residues long. Unmatched junction bases numbered 6, after V lost 1 base and J lost 4 bases. Written as DNA, the CDR3 is TGTGCCAGCAGCTTAGGAGGGACAGTAGTTAATGAAAAACTGTTTTTT. Protein: CASSLGGTVVNEKLFF.

The CDR3 sequence: CASSATGKRGRTEAFF. CDR3 coding DNA: TGTGCCAGCAGCGCCACAGGGAAGAGAGGAAGGACTGAAGCTTTCTTT. V usage is TRBV11-2 and J usage is TRBJ1-1; D is possibly TRBD1 (6 bases). V lost 5 bases to trimming and J lost 5 bases, with 21 bases between them. Germline CDR1 SGHAT, CDR2 FQNNGV. This CDR3 has 16 amino acids.

The chain uses TRBV5-6 and TRBJ2-6; 8 positions match TRBD1. The germline gives CDR1 SGHDT, CDR2 YYEEEE. V gave up 4 bases and J gave up 0 bases; unmatched junction bases: 9. The CDR3 length is 18 residues. CDR3 nucleotide sequence: TGTGCCAGCAGCGTAGGGACAGGCGGGCGCTCTGGGGCCAACGTCCTGACTTTC. The encoded protein is CASSVGTGGRSGANVLTF.

CDR3 amino acids: CASSYRSSGRYNEQFF. The CDR3 DNA reads as TGTGCCAGCAGTTACCGCAGTAGCGGGAGATACAATGAGCAGTTCTTC. V is TRBV6-5 and J is TRBJ2-1, with 9 bases that match TRBD2. The CDR3 consists of 16 residues. Germline V gives CDR1 MNHEY, CDR2 SVGAGI. The V and J ends lost 2 bases and 4 bases, in that order; junction bases with no gene match: 6.

The chain uses TRBV5-1 and TRBJ2-2, with 8 nucleotides matching TRBD2. This CDR3 has 16 residues. The junction had 7 bases not matched to a gene; V was cut back by 0 bases and J by 6 bases. Germline CDR1 and CDR2: SGHRS and YFSETQ. The chain's CDR3 is CASSLGLAGFAGELFF. Written as DNA, the CDR3 is TGCGCCAGCAGCTTGGGATTAGCGGGATTCGCCGGGGAGCTGTTTTTT.